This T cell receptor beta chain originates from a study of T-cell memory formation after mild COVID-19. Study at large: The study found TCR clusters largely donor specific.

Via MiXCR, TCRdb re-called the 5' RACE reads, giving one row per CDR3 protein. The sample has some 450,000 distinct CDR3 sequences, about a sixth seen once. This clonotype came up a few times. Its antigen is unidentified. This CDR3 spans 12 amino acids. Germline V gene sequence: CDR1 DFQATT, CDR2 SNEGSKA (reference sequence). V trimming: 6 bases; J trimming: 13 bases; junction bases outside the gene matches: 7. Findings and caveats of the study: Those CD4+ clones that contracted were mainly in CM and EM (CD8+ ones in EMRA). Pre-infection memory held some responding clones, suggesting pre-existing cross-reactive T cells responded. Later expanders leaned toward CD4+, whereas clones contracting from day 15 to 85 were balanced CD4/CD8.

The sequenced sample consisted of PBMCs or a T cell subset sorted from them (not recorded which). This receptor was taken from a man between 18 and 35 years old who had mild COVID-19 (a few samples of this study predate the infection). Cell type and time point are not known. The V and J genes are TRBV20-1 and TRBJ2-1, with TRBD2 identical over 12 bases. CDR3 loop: CSARTSGDVQFF. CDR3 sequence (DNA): TGCAGTGCAAGGACTAGCGGGGATGTACAGTTCTTC.